Below, 2 T cell receptor beta chains from the same sample are listed, as sequenced in a study of T cell changes during pregnancy in multiple sclerosis. Libraries were prepared by immunoSEQ multiplex PCR; TCRdb keeps only in-frame clonotypes and omits some of them. The table records roughly 100,000 clones, about nine tenths of them present only once. Here the sequenced sample was peripheral blood, taken after pregnancy. The source of these receptors is a female donor in good health, enrolled as a control in a pregnancy study.

This chain links TRBV19 with TRBJ1-1; TRBD1 matches at 9 bases. V trimming: 9 bases; J trimming: 3 bases; junction bases outside the gene matches: 5. Germline V CDR1 and CDR2: LNHDA, SQIVND (reference sequence). The CDR3 totals 13 residues. In DNA form, the CDR3 reads TGTGCCAGCTGTGACAGGGGGGACACTGAAGCTTTCTTT. Protein product: CASCDRGDTEAFF.

The gene calls are TRBV4-3 and TRBJ1-6, with D possibly being TRBD1 (6 bases). Per the germline V gene, CDR1 is LGHNA and CDR2 is YSLEER. The CDR3 is made up of 17 amino acids. V lost 0 bases and J 4 bases, leaving 13 bases between the germline ends. The CDR3 region has the DNA TGCGCCAGCAGCCAAGAACTCCTGGGGGCATATAATTCACCCCTCCACTTT. Amino acids: CASSQELLGAYNSPLHF.